This record covers a single T cell receptor (beta chain). The sample comes from a study of blood T cell repertoires in COVID-19. Clones were read by immunoSEQ multiplex PCR, and TCRdb kept only the in-frame ones, dropping some. This sample yields about 490,000 clones, of which 80% to 90% are seen a single time; about 3% belongs to the top ten. This CDR3 is 13 amino acids long. Germline loops: CDR1 SGHTS, CDR2 YDEGEE. V shed 4 bases and J shed 7 bases, with 11 bases lying between them. The rearrangement uses TRBV5-8 and TRBJ2-2; D gene ambiguous. What was sequenced was peripheral blood. This clonotype was sampled from a human donor in a cohort sampled during active COVID-19. CDR3 in amino acids: CASSRSYYGELFF. The CDR3 nucleotides are TGTGCCAGCAGCCGTAGCTATTACGGGGAGCTGTTTTTT.